The T cell receptor beta chain described here comes from a study of blood T cell repertoires in COVID-19. Authors' processing steps: Estimated nucleated cell counts came from reference gene primer amplification. Sequencing was performed with immunoSEQ multiplex PCR; in TCRdb, only in-frame clones are kept and a portion is missing. V and J calls and clone size follow that table, whereas D and trimming were derived from the DNA. The sample shows roughly 64,000 clones, 70% to 85% of them seen only once. Germline V lookup: CDR1 SGDLS, CDR2 YYNGEE. Trimming removed 3 bases from V and 6 bases from J; junction bases left unmatched: 4. The CDR3 is made up of 14 amino acids.

The receptor's source is a woman in her sixties with acute or convalescent COVID-19. V usage is TRBV9 and J usage is TRBJ1-4; 8 bases align to TRBD1. The sequenced sample consisted of peripheral blood. The CDR3: CASSAPGGYEKLFF. CDR3 DNA sequence: TGTGCCAGCAGCGCGCCAGGGGGCTATGAAAAACTGTTTTTT.